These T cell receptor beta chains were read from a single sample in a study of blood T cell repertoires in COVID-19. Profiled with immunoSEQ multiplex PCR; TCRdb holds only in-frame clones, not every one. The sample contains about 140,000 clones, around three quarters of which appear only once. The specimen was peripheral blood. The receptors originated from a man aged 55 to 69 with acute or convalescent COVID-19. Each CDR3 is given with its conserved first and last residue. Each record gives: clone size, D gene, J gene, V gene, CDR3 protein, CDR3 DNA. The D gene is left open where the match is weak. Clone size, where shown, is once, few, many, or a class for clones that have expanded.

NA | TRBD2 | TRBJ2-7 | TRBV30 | CARDAGAGTNEQYF | TGTGCCCGGGATGCAGGAGCGGGAACGAACGAGCAGTACTTC
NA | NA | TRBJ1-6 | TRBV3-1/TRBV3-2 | CASSSLNSPLHF | TGTGCCAGCAGCAGCCTAAATTCACCCCTCCACTTT
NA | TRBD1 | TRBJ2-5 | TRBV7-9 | CASSSQGEIIPQYF | TGTGCCAGCAGCTCACAGGGGGAAATAATCCCCCAGTACTTC
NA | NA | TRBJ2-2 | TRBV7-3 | CASGLSGNTGELFF | TGTGCCAGCGGCCTATCAGGGAACACCGGGGAGCTGTTTTTT
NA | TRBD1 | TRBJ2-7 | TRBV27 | CASSLRQGTYEQYF | TGTGCCAGCAGTCTGCGACAGGGGACCTACGAGCAGTACTTC
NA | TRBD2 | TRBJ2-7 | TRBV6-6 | CASLGSGSHEQYF | TGTGCCAGCCTCGGTAGCGGGAGCCACGAGCAGTACTTC
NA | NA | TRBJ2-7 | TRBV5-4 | CASSLGGASAGEQYF | TGTGCCAGCAGCTTGGGAGGGGCTTCTGCGGGGGAGCAGTACTTC
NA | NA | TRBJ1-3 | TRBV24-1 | CATSDSRTVRNTIYF | TGTGCCACCAGTGATTCCCGGACAGTTAGAAACACCATATATTTT
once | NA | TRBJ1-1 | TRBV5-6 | CASSPGEIRLGGTEAFF | TGTGCCAGCAGCCCAGGAGAAATACGTCTGGGGGGCACTGAAGCTTTCTTT
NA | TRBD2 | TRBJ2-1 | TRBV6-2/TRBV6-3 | CASSYPTSGGDNEQFF | TGTGCCAGCAGTTACCCTACTAGCGGGGGAGACAATGAGCAGTTCTTC
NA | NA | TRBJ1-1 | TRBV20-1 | CSARLDTEAFF | TGCAGTGCGAGATTAGACACTGAAGCTTTCTTT
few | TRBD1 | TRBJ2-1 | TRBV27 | CASRTRDRGLWEQFF | TGTGCCAGCAGGACACGGGACAGGGGATTATGGGAGCAGTTCTTC
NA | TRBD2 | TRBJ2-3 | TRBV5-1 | CASTLSGTTDTQYF | TGCGCCAGCACCCTTAGCGGGACCACAGATACGCAGTATTTT
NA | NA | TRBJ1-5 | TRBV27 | CASSLVPGFNQPQHF | TGTGCCAGCAGTTTAGTCCCAGGGTTCAATCAGCCCCAGCATTTT
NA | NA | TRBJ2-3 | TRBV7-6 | CASSLGELAPDTQYF | TGTGCCAGCAGCTTAGGAGAGCTAGCACCAGATACGCAGTATTTT
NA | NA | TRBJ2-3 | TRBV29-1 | CSVDGGAADTQYF | TGCAGCGTTGATGGGGGCGCGGCAGATACGCAGTATTTT
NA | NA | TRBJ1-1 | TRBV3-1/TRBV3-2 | CASSQDPGFGAHF | TGTGCCAGCAGCCAAGACCCGGGCTTTGGGGCCCACTTT
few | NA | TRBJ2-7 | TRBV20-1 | CSASRIDEQYF | TGCAGTGCTAGCCGTATTGACGAGCAGTACTTC
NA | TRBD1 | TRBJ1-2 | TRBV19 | CASSTTGNYGYTF | TGTGCCAGTAGCACGACAGGGAACTATGGCTACACCTTC
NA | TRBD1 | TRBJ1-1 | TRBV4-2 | CASSLLGTVPDTEAFF | TGTGCCAGCAGCCTCCTGGGGACAGTCCCGGACACTGAAGCTTTCTTT
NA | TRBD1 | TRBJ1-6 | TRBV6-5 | CATGTGASPLHF | TGTGCCACAGGGACAGGAGCCTCACCCCTCCACTTT
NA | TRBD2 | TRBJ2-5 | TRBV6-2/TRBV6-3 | CASSPRTSGRGETQYF | TGTGCCAGCAGTCCCCGGACTAGCGGGAGGGGAGAGACCCAGTACTTC
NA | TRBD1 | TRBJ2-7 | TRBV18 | CASSQLRDRGYEQYF | TGTGCCAGCTCACAACTCCGGGACAGGGGCTACGAGCAGTACTTC
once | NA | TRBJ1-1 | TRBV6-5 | CASSTGSYETEAFF | TGTGCCAGCAGTACCGGGTCTTATGAGACTGAAGCTTTCTTT
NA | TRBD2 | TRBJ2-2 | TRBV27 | CASNAGEGTGELFF | TGTGCCAGCAACGCGGGAGAGGGCACCGGGGAGCTGTTTTTT
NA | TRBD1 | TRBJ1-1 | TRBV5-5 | CASSPQGANTEAFF | TGTGCCAGCAGCCCTCAGGGGGCCAACACTGAAGCTTTCTTT
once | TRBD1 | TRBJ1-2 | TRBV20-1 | CSASPGQGVNGYTF | TGCAGTGCTAGTCCCGGGCAGGGGGTTAATGGCTACACCTTC
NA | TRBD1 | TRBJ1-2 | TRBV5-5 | CASSSDRQGALYGYTF | TGTGCCAGCAGCTCGGACCGTCAGGGGGCCCTCTATGGCTACACCTTC
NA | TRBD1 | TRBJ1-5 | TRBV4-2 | CASSLSADRRHSNQPQHF | TGTGCCAGCAGCCTTTCAGCGGACAGGAGACATAGCAATCAGCCCCAGCATTTT
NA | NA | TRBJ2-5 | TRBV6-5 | CASSWSGSEAETQYF | TGTGCCAGCAGTTGGAGCGGGTCCGAAGCAGAGACCCAGTACTTC
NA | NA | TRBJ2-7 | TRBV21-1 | CASSTRTSGGGDF | TGTGCCAGCAGCACCCGGACTAGCGGTGGAGGTGACTTC
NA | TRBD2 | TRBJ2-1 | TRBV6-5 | CASSQLAGGYNEQFF | TGTGCCAGCAGTCAACTAGCGGGAGGGTACAATGAGCAGTTCTTC
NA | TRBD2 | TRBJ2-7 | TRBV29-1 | CSVTLLAGSSYEQYF | TGCAGCGTGACCCTACTAGCGGGGAGCTCCTACGAGCAGTACTTC
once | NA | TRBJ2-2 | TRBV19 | CASSPSRTGELFF | TGTGCCAGTAGCCCGTCCAGGACCGGGGAGCTGTTTTTT
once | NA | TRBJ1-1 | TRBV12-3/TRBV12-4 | CASMTIMNTEAFF | TGTGCCAGCATGACAATCATGAACACTGAAGCTTTCTTT
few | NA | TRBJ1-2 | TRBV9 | CASSVSDRYYGYTF | TGTGCCAGCAGCGTATCCGACAGATACTATGGCTACACCTTC
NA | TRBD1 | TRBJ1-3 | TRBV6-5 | CASSAGGPGNTIYF | TGTGCCAGCTCGGCAGGGGGCCCTGGAAACACCATATATTTT
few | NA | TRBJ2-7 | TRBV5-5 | CASRGREASYEQYF | TGTGCCAGCAGAGGCAGGGAAGCGTCCTACGAGCAGTACTTC
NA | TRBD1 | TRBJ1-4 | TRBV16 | CASSQSRQGIGTNEKLFF | TGTGCCAGCAGCCAATCTCGACAGGGGATAGGCACTAATGAAAAACTGTTTTTT
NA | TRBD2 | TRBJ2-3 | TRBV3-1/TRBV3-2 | CASSQLRGLAGVGDTQYF | TGTGCCAGCAGCCAGCTTCGGGGACTAGCGGGAGTTGGAGATACGCAGTATTTT
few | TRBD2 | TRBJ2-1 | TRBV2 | CASRPGTSPYNEQFF | TGTGCCAGCAGACCCGGGACTAGTCCCTACAATGAGCAGTTCTTC
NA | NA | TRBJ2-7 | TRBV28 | CASSFQVPYEQYF | TGTGCCAGCAGTTTCCAGGTGCCCTACGAGCAGTACTTC
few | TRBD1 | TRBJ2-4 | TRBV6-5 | CASRETGMGIQYF | TGTGCCAGCAGGGAGACAGGGATGGGCATTCAGTACTTC
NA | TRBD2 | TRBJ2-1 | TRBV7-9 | CASHQREGLNEQFF | TGTGCCAGCCACCAGCGGGAGGGCCTTAATGAGCAGTTCTTC
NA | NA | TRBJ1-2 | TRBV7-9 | CASSLAPGGGYTF | TGTGCCAGCAGCTTAGCTCCCGGCGGTGGCTACACCTTC
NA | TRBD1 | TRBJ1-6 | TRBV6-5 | CASSLQGARDSPLHF | TGTGCCAGCAGTCTACAGGGGGCGCGGGATTCACCCCTCCACTTT
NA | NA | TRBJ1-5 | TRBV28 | CASRIRTVDPNQPQHF | TGTGCCAGCAGGATAAGGACAGTTGATCCTAATCAGCCCCAGCATTTT
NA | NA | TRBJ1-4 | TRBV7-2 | CASSPQGFSQYEKLFF | TGTGCCAGCAGCCCCCAGGGTTTCTCTCAGTATGAAAAACTGTTTTTT
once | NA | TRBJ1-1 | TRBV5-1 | CASRWDTSGTEAFF | TGCGCCAGCAGGTGGGACACTTCGGGGACTGAAGCTTTCTTT
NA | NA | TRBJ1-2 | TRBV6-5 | CASSWDMKYGYTF | TGTGCCAGCAGTTGGGACATGAAATATGGCTACACCTTC
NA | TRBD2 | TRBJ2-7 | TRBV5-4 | CASSPGGSYEQYF | TGTGCCAGCAGCCCGGGAGGGTCCTACGAGCAGTACTTC
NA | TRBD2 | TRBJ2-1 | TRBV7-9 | CASSLMGGVSYNEQFF | TGTGCCAGCAGCTTAATGGGGGGGGTCTCCTACAATGAGCAGTTCTTC